These 25 T cell receptor beta chains came from one sample sequenced in a study of T cell changes during pregnancy in multiple sclerosis (dated 2019 in TCRdb). The library was made by the immunoSEQ multiplex PCR assay. The table was pulled from immuneACCESS by TCRdb, which kept in-frame rearrangements only. Such tables lose some clones; where checked, under half of the loss comes from unresolved V genes, and the rest has no known cause. The sample contains approximately 130,000 clones, approximately 94% of them found a single time. Of the sample, around 6% is held by the ten largest clones. The starting material was peripheral blood, obtained before pregnancy. These receptors were obtained from a female donor with multiple sclerosis, enrolled in a pregnancy study.

J is TRBJ2-5 and V is TRBV28, with 7 bases matching TRBD2. The V and J ends lost 9 bases and 2 bases, in that order; junction bases with no gene match: 9. The CDR3 is made up of 14 amino acids. Per the germline V gene, CDR1 is MDHEN and CDR2 is SYDVKM. The DNA for the CDR3 is TGTGCCAGTTTTGGGGGGGAGAAACAAGAGACCCAGTACTTC. Protein: CASFGGEKQETQYF. Full variable domain (rest looked up from reference TRBV28 and TRBJ2-5): DVKVTQSSRYLVKRTGEKVFLECVQDMDHENMFWYRQDPGLGLRLIYFSYDVKMKEKGDIPEGYSVSREKKERFSLILESASTNQTSMYLCASFGGEKQETQYFGPGTRLLVL.

The chain carries TRBV28 and TRBJ2-3, with 7 bases aligning to TRBD2. J gave up 4 bases and V 2 bases, and 3 bases lay outside the gene matches. This CDR3 has 14 residues. Germline V gene lookup returns CDR1 MDHEN and CDR2 SYDVKM. This CDR3 is CASSLAGDPDTQYF. The CDR3 DNA follows: TGTGCCAGCAGTTTAGCGGGAGACCCAGATACGCAGTATTTT.

The rearrangement joins TRBV19 to TRBJ2-2; no clear D gene. Trimming stripped 2 bases from V and 5 bases from J, with 15 bases between. CDR1 is LNHDA, CDR2 SQIVND, per germline (reference sequence). This CDR3 is 16 amino acids long. CDR3 bases: TGTGCCAGTAGTATACAACAGCTCGCCTTGACCGGGGAGCTGTTTTTT. Translating it yields CASSIQQLALTGELFF.

V is TRBV6-1 and J is TRBJ2-7; 7 bases are shared with TRBD1. V lost 5 bases and J lost 2; bases outside the gene matches: 6. The germline V gene encodes CDR1 MNHNS and CDR2 SASEGT. The CDR3 loop spans 14 amino acids. The CDR3 sequence is CASSLQGTAYEQYF. CDR3 DNA: TGTGCCAGCAGTCTACAGGGGACGGCCTACGAGCAGTACTTC.

This clone was seen more than once but under ten times. This chain joins TRBV7-8 and TRBJ2-3; D uncertain. The CDR3 has 13 amino acids. V was trimmed by 2 bases and J by 0 bases, leaving 3 bases between them. Germline V CDR1 and CDR2: SGHVS, FQNEAQ. CDR3 amino acids: CASSLSSTDTQYF. In DNA form, the CDR3 reads TGTGCCAGCAGCTTATCGAGCACAGATACGCAGTATTTT.

The CDR3 spells CASSPQGPGEQYF. CDR3 bases: TGTGCCAGCTCACCACAGGGGCCGGGCGAGCAGTACTTC. The J gene is TRBJ2-7, the V gene TRBV18, with a possible D match to TRBD1 (5 bases). Trimming shortened V by 1 base and J by 6 bases, and 10 bases separated the two germline ends. Germline values: CDR1 KGHSH, CDR2 LQKENI. This CDR3 is 13 amino acids long.

The count of this clone is one. The chain carries TRBV7-9 and TRBJ1-3; 8 bases align to TRBD1. CDR3 length: 19 residues. Losses at the gene ends were 5 bases for V and 0 bases for J; bases not matched to a gene: 15. The germline V gene encodes CDR1 SEHNR and CDR2 FQNEAQ (reference sequence). The CDR3 reads CASSPTQWDRFPSGNTIYF. In DNA, the CDR3 is TGTGCCAGCAGCCCCACTCAATGGGACAGGTTCCCCTCTGGAAACACCATATATTTT.

About this clone: Without the conserved terminal phenylalanine or tryptophan, this CDR3 likely stems from a read error. This chain links TRBV6-5 with TRBJ1-2; possibly TRBD1 for D (5 bases). This CDR3 is built from 13 residues. Germline CDR1 MNHEY, CDR2 SVGAGI. V lost 2 bases to trimming and J lost 3 bases, with 7 bases between them. This CDR3 reads CASSYKGDYGYTL. CDR3 bases: TGTGCCAGCAGTTACAAAGGGGACTATGGCTACACCCTC.

The genes are TRBV9 and TRBJ1-6, with a tentative D call TRBD1 (6 bases). Germline-derived CDR1 and CDR2 are SGDLS and YYNGEE. CDR3 size: 15 residues. The germline V and J ends were trimmed by 0 bases and 10 bases, with 14 bases remaining between them. The CDR3 region is CASSVGGDTGSPLHF. Here the CDR3 DNA reads TGTGCCAGCAGCGTAGGTGGGGACACGGGGTCACCCCTCCACTTT.

The rearrangement joins TRBV5-4 to TRBJ1-3; no firm D call. The V end was cut by 4 bases, the J end by 0 bases, with 11 bases between. The CDR3 totals 15 residues. Germline V gives CDR1 SGHNT, CDR2 YYREEE (reference sequence). The CDR3: CASSPWESSGNTIYF. The CDR3 coding sequence is TGTGCCAGCAGCCCCTGGGAGAGCTCTGGAAACACCATATATTTT. Full variable domain (missing parts from reference TRBV5-4 and TRBJ1-3): ETGVTQSPTHLIKTRGQQVTLRCSSQSGHNTVSWYQQALGQGPQFIFQYYREEENGRGNFPPRFSGLQFPNYSSELNVNALELDDSALYLCASSPWESSGNTIYFGEGSWLTVV.

V is TRBV5-4 and J is TRBJ1-4; 7 bases match TRBD1. Germline V CDR1 and CDR2: SGHNT, YYREEE (reference sequence). After removal of 2 bases from V and 7 bases from J, the junction contained 5 bases not matched to a gene. The CDR3 sequence is 14 residues long. In DNA, the CDR3 is TGTGCCAGCAGCTTACAGGGGCCGGGTGAAAAACTGTTTTTT. This gives the protein CASSLQGPGEKLFF. Full variable domain (remainder filled in from reference TRBV5-4 and TRBJ1-4): ETGVTQSPTHLIKTRGQQVTLRCSSQSGHNTVSWYQQALGQGPQFIFQYYREEENGRGNFPPRFSGLQFPNYSSELNVNALELDDSALYLCASSLQGPGEKLFFGSGTQLSVL.

V gene TRBV29-1 combines with J gene TRBJ2-7; 8 bases match TRBD1. The trim removed 6 bases at V and 3 bases at J, leaving 7 bases unmatched. This CDR3 spans 13 amino acids. Germline V gives CDR1 SQVTM, CDR2 ANQGSEA. This CDR3 is CSVPGQGDYEQYF. In DNA, the CDR3 is TGCAGCGTCCCCGGACAGGGAGACTACGAGCAGTACTTC.

This CDR3 is CASTPMASGVYEQYF. CDR3 DNA: TGTGCCAGCACTCCGATGGCAAGCGGGGTCTACGAGCAGTACTTC. The V gene is TRBV6-5, the J gene TRBJ2-7; 7 bases are shared with TRBD2. Germline CDR1 reads MNHEY; CDR2 reads SVGAGI. With V trimmed by 7 bases and J by 3 bases, 12 bases remained unmatched. This CDR3 is built from 15 residues.

V and J are TRBV27 and TRBJ2-1; 7 bases map to TRBD2. The CDR3 length is 20 residues. The junction had 14 bases not matched to a gene; V was cut back by 0 bases and J by 0 bases. Germline V CDR1 and CDR2: MNHEY, SMNVEV (reference sequence). The DNA for the CDR3 is TGTGCCAGCAGTTTATCCGGACTCCCGACTAGCCTAAGCTCCTACAATGAGCAGTTCTTC. Encoded protein: CASSLSGLPTSLSSYNEQFF.

V usage is TRBV6-5 and J usage is TRBJ1-1, with 9 bases matching TRBD1. The length of the CDR3 is 15 residues. The ends lost 5 bases at V and 5 bases at J; junction bases unmatched: 9. CDR1 and CDR2 (germline): MNHEY, SVGAGI. The CDR3 reads CASSTLTGGGTEAFF. The CDR3 DNA is TGTGCCAGCAGTACCCTGACAGGGGGGGGGACTGAAGCTTTCTTT.

The chain has TRBV4-2 and TRBJ2-7; D is undetermined. The CDR3 is made up of 13 amino acids. Germline CDR1 reads LGHNA; CDR2 reads YNFKEQ. V was pared by 4 bases and J by 2 bases, with 9 bases between. The DNA for the CDR3 is TGTGCCAGCAGCCCGGAGCCAACCTACGAGCAGTACTTC. Amino acids: CASSPEPTYEQYF.

The rearrangement links TRBV21-1 to TRBJ1-2; TRBD1, the table's D call, lacks a check against the DNA. TRBV21-1 is a pseudogene. There are 16 residues in the CDR3. CDR3 region: CASSKCRAQGDYGYTF. The DNA of the CDR3 is TGTGCCAGCAGCAAATGTAGGGCACAGGGTGACTATGGCTACACCTTC.

The chain has TRBV7-7 and TRBJ2-7; TRBD2 agrees at 12 bases. The trim removed 5 bases at V and 5 bases at J, leaving 7 bases unmatched. The CDR3 has 15 amino acids. The V gene's germline CDR1 is SSHAT and CDR2 FNYEAQ (reference sequence). For the CDR3, the DNA is TGTGCCAGCAGCCCCGGACTAGCGGGGAAAAACGAGCAGTACTTC. Protein product: CASSPGLAGKNEQYF.

The J gene is TRBJ1-1, the V gene TRBV6-5, with TRBD1 identical over 8 bases. From germline, CDR1 is MNHEY and CDR2 SVGAGI. Trimming cost V 0 bases and J 1 base; bases outside gene matches: 1. This CDR3 has 15 amino acids. For the CDR3, the DNA is TGTGCCAGCAGTTACTCTGGACAGGGGAACACTGAAGCTTTCTTT. Translation gives CASSYSGQGNTEAFF.

As for this clone: The germline gene is not matched at one end of the junction; a read error may be the cause. V and J are TRBV5-4 and TRBJ2-5, with 8 bases lining up with TRBD2. The CDR3 has 17 amino acids. The germline V gene has CDR1 SGHNT and CDR2 YYREEE (reference sequence). The CDR3 sequence is CASSPQPGGAKGESQYF. The CDR3 DNA follows: TGTGCCAGCAGCCCCCAACCCGGGGGGGCAAAGGGAGAGTCCCAGTACTTC.

CDR3 in DNA: TGTGCCAGCGGGGAGAGCTCCTATAATTCACCCCTCCACTTT. Protein sequence: CASGESSYNSPLHF. J is TRBJ1-6 and V is TRBV6-6; D call uncertain. The length of the CDR3 is 14 residues. Germline values: CDR1 MNHNY, CDR2 SVGAGI (reference sequence). V was clipped by 8 bases and J by 0 bases, with 8 bases between them.

This chain joins TRBV9 and TRBJ2-6; 10 positions match TRBD1. With V trimmed by 4 bases and J by 1 base, 5 bases remained unmatched. Germline V gene data show CDR1 as SGDLS and CDR2 as YYNGEE. There are 17 residues in the CDR3. This CDR3 is CASSPRQGASGANVLTF. CDR3 coding DNA: TGTGCCAGCAGCCCGAGACAGGGGGCGTCTGGGGCCAACGTCCTGACTTTC.

The V gene is TRBV7-3, the J gene TRBJ2-3, with D possibly TRBD2 on 7 matching bases. The CDR3 is 16 amino acids. CDR1 and CDR2 from the germline V gene are SGHTA and FQGTGA. Trimming shortened V by 1 base and J by 4 bases, and 15 bases separated the two germline ends. DNA of the CDR3: TGTGCCAGCAGCTTAAGGGGCTCCGGGGGGCCAGATACGCAGTATTTT. This translates into CASSLRGSGGPDTQYF.

The V and J genes are TRBV2 and TRBJ2-1; D may be TRBD2 (5 bases). Germline CDR1 SNHLY, CDR2 FYNNEI. The CDR3 runs to 16 residues. Trimming shortened V by 7 bases and J by 3 bases, and 19 bases separated the two germline ends. CDR3 DNA sequence: TGTGCCAGCACCTTAGCCGTCCCCGCGGGCTACAATGAGCAGTTCTTC. Its protein product is CASTLAVPAGYNEQFF.

The chain is built from TRBV7-9 and TRBJ2-3; D gene uncertain. Deletions cut 5 bases from V and 4 bases from J, with 7 bases between. Germline V lookup: CDR1 SEHNR, CDR2 FQNEAQ (reference sequence). This CDR3 has 12 amino acids. CDR3 sequence reads: CASSPRADTQYF. CDR3 sequence (DNA): TGTGCCAGCAGCCCTCGGGCAGATACGCAGTATTTT. The whole variable domain, remainder taken from reference TRBV7-9 and TRBJ2-3, is DTGVSQNPRHKITKRGQNVTFRCDPISEHNRLYWYRQTLGQGPEFLTYFQNEAQLEKSRLLSDRFSAERPKGSFSTLEIQRTEQGDSAMYLCASSPRADTQYFGPGTRLTVL.